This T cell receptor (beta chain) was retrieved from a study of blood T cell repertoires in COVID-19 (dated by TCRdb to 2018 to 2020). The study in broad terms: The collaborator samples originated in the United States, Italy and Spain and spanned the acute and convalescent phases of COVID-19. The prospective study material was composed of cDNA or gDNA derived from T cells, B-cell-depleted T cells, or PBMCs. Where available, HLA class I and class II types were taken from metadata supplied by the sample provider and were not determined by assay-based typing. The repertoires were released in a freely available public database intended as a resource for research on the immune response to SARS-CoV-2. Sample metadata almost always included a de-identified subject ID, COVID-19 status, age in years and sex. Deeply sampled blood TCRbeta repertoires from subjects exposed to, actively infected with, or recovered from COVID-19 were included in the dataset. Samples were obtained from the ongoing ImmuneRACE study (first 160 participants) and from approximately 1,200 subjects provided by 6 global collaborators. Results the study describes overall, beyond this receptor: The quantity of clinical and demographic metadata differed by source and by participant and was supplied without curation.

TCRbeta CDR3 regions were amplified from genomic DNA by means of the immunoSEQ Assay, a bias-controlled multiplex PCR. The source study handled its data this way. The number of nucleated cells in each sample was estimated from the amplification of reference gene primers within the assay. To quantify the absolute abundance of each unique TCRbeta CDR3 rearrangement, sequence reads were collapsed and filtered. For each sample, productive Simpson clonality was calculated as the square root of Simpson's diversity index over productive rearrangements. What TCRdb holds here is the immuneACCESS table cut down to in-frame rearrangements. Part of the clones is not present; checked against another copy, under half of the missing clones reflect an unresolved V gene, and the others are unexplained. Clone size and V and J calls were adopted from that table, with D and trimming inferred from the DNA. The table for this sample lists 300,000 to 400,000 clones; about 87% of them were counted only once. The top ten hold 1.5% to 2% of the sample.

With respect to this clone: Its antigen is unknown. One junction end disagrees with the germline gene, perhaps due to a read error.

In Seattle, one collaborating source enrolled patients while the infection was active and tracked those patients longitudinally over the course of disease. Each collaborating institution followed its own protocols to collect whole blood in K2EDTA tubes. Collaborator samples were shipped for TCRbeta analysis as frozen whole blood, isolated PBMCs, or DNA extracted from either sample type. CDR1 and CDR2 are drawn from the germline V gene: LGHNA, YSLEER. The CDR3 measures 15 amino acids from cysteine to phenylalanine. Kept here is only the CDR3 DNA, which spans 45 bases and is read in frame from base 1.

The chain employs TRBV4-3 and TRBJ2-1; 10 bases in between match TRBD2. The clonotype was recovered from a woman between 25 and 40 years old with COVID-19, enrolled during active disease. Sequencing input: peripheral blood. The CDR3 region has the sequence CASSQDGSGGVPLLF. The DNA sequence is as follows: TGCGCCAGCAGCCAAGATGGGAGCGGGGGGGTCCCACTGCTCTTC.